This paragraph reports one T cell receptor (beta chain). This clonotype was observed a handful of times. Its antigen remains unidentified. The record has no base qualities; no much larger clone is one base away. Sequencer: Illumina NovaSeq 6000. Using 5'RACE with constant-segment primers, TCRalpha and TCRbeta cDNA libraries were constructed, with sample barcodes and unique molecular identifiers added in the process. RNA was extracted from every sample with Trizol reagent. Amplification of the libraries took two PCR steps, and the second step added a second sample barcode plus Illumina TruSeq adapters. Sequencing of libraries was performed on an Illumina NovaSeq with 2 x 150 bp paired-end reads. The study's processing was this. Demultiplexing of reads and collapsing into UMI-guided consensus sequences were performed with migec v1.2.7. With mixcr v2.1.11, UMI consensuses were aligned to TRA and TRB V and J templates and assembled into clonotypes. Clonotypes were classified as expanded or contracted when called significant by both edgeR and NoisET, with noise models trained on biological replicates. edgeR calls used a false discovery rate-adjusted p below 0.01 and a log2 fold-change threshold of 1. As an exploratory analysis of dynamics, PCA with hierarchical clustering was applied to max-normalized trajectories of the 1000 most abundant clonotypes. Separately sequenced CD4+ and CD8+ repertoires were used to assign a CD4 or CD8 phenotype to each responding clone. TCRdb passed the public sequencing reads through fastp at Q25 and MiXCR, retaining productive beta sequences. When rows share a CDR3 protein, they turn into one entry using the most common DNA and genes. The V and J calls reflect TCRdb's pipeline rather than the authors' work. In all, the sample holds about 210,000 distinct CDR3 sequences, and roughly a tenth of those were seen once. Clones ranked in the top ten supply under 3.5% of the sample.

CDR3 length: 13 amino acids, cysteine to phenylalanine. The retained sequence is limited to the CDR3, 39 bases, with the frame set at the first base. CDR1 ENHRY and CDR2 SYGVKD were looked up in the germline V gene. Relative to germline, V is missing 11 bases and J is missing 8 bases, with 8 bases of the junction outside any gene match. The data stem from a study of T-cell memory formation after mild COVID-19 (dated by TCRdb to the early 2020s). Background for the entire study: TCR sequence clusters from the two donors were found to be largely donor specific. Longitudinal TCRalpha and TCRbeta repertoire sequencing tracked T-cell clones expanding and contracting after mild COVID-19 in a couple of donors. Two young, previously healthy adult volunteers made up the cohort, one male and one female. Overall study outcomes, separate from this receptor: The study included only a couple of mild cases, and larger cohorts that include severe cases with pre-infection samples were judged to be necessary. The second-wave clones that peaked on day 37 were not confirmed to be SARS-CoV-2 specific. The detection of some responding clones in pre-infection memory suggests that pre-existing cross-reactive memory T cells joined the SARS-CoV-2 response. Contracting CD4+ clones were located mainly in the CM and EM memory subsets, whereas CD8+ clones were found to be enriched in EMRA. Clones that contracted from day 15 to 85 showed balanced CD4/CD8 phenotypes, whereas a second wave of clones that expanded from day 15 to 37 leaned towards CD4+.

Ficoll-Paque density gradient centrifugation was the method used to isolate PBMCs. This chain joins TRBV10-3 to TRBJ1-6, with 8 junctional bases fitting TRBD1. Input material: PBMCs or a T cell subset sorted from them (not recorded which). This clonotype originated in a man younger than 30 who had mild COVID-19 (a few samples of this study predate the infection). The sample titles of this study are shuffled in the database, so cell type and time point are left out; the donor was told from shared clones. The nucleotide sequence is given as TGTGCCGCCTCAGGGGGCGAGTATTCACCCCTCCACTTT. It translates as CAASGGEYSPLHF.